Below are 19 T cell receptor beta chains sequenced from a single sample in a study of cytomegalovirus exposure and HLA in healthy donors. Use of 60 Vbeta and 13 Jbeta primers characterized the PCR. Here immunoSEQ multiplex PCR was the method, and the copy in TCRdb shows in-frame clones only, minus some. In the table there are some 180,000 clones, around 83% of which are singletons. The sequenced sample was PBMCs. Receptors originate from a man aged 40-50 years in good health and CMV-seropositive.

The genes are TRBV7-2 and TRBJ1-6; TRBD1 matches 10 bases. The ends lost 4 bases at V and 9 bases at J; junction bases unmatched: 9. This CDR3 region has 16 residues. The germline V gene encodes CDR1 SGHTA and CDR2 FQGNSA. In DNA, the CDR3 is TGTGCCAGCAGCTCCCGACAGGGGGCGATTCGTTCACCCCTCCACTTT. It is translated as CASSSRQGAIRSPLHF.

This chain connects TRBV29-1 to TRBJ1-1; 7 nucleotides agree with TRBD1. V shed 2 bases, J shed 0 bases, and the junction held 6 bases outside the gene matches. The CDR3 has 15 amino acids. CDR1 SQVTM and CDR2 ANQGSEA come from the germline V gene. The CDR3 region is CSVEPGQVLNTEAFF. The CDR3 DNA reads as TGCAGCGTTGAACCCGGACAGGTCTTGAACACTGAAGCTTTCTTT.

The J gene is TRBJ2-1, the V gene TRBV27; 13 nucleotides agree with TRBD2. V dropped 1 base and J dropped 5; count of bases not matched to a gene: 2. Germline V gene lookup returns CDR1 MNHEY and CDR2 SMNVEV (reference sequence). This CDR3 region has 16 residues. CDR3 bases: TGTGCCAGCAGTTTATTCGGACTAGCGGGAGACAATGAGCAGTTCTTC. Translation: CASSLFGLAGDNEQFF.

The rearrangement joins TRBV7-2 to TRBJ2-7; 7 bases align to TRBD2. Per the germline V gene, CDR1 is SGHTA and CDR2 is FQGNSA. The CDR3 covers 16 residues. V gave up 1 base and J gave up 2 bases; unmatched junction bases: 8. CDR3 amino acids: CASSLVRGGRTYEQYF. The CDR3 coding sequence is TGTGCCAGCAGCTTAGTCCGGGGCGGGAGAACCTACGAGCAGTACTTC.

This clone was seen a few times. This chain connects TRBV10-3 to TRBJ2-3; 10 bases are a match to TRBD2. The trim removed 4 bases at V and 6 bases at J, leaving 10 bases unmatched. CDR1 is ENHRY and CDR2 is SYGVKD in the germline V gene. The CDR3 spans 16 residues. CDR3 sequence: CAISGRRAGGADTQYF. The CDR3 DNA follows: TGTGCCATCAGTGGGCGCCGAGCGGGAGGGGCGGATACGCAGTATTTT.

A few counts support this clone. The CDR3 is CASKLAGDLAQYF. The CDR3 DNA reads as TGTGCCAGCAAACTAGCGGGAGATCTGGCGCAGTATTTT. This rearrangement joins TRBV2 to TRBJ2-3, with 11 bases identical to TRBD2. The V segment lost 7 bases and the J segment 10 bases; nucleotides outside the gene matches: 7. The CDR3 loop spans 13 amino acids. Germline CDR1 and CDR2: SNHLY and FYNNEI. The whole variable domain, filled in from reference TRBV2 and TRBJ2-3, reads EPEVTQTPSHQVTQMGQEVILRCVPISNHLYFYWYRQILGQKVEFLVSFYNNEISEKSEIFDDQFSVERPDGSNFTLKIRSTKLEDSAMYFCASKLAGDLAQYFGPGTRLTVL.

This chain connects TRBV27 to TRBJ1-5, with D perhaps matching TRBD1 (6 bases). Trimming stripped 5 bases from V and 6 bases from J, with 14 bases between. This CDR3 has 14 residues. CDR1 is MNHEY and CDR2 is SMNVEV in the germline V gene (reference sequence). CDR3 sequence reads: CASSPLQGSQPQHF. For the CDR3, the DNA is TGTGCCAGCAGTCCACTACAGGGTAGTCAGCCCCAGCATTTT.

The J gene is TRBJ1-1, the V gene TRBV6-6, with TRBD1 matching 7 bases. Germline V CDR1 and CDR2: MNHNY, SVGAGI (reference sequence). The CDR3 totals 15 residues. Trimming cost V 4 bases and J 5 bases; bases outside gene matches: 10. The CDR3 DNA sequence: TGTGCCAGCAGTTCCCCTGAGAGGGGGCGAACTGAAGCTTTCTTT. It codes for CASSSPERGRTEAFF.

This sequence joins TRBV21-1 and TRBJ2-7; no check of the table's D call, TRBD1, against the DNA was made. TRBV21-1 is reported as a pseudogene. The CDR3 covers 17 residues. In nucleotides, the CDR3 is TGTGCCAGCAGCAAAGGCGACAGGTTAGAGCCATTCTACGAGCAGTACTTC. Amino acids: CASSKGDRLEPFYEQYF.

The chain is built from TRBV6-1 and TRBJ2-7, with TRBD1 matching 9 bases. The CDR3 contains 15 residues. Per germline, CDR1 MNHNS and CDR2 SASEGT. Trimming took 1 base from V and 6 from J; bases not matched to a gene: 7. CDR3 DNA sequence: TGTGCCAGCAGTGAAGAAGGCGGGACAGGGATCGAGCAGTACTTC. Its translation: CASSEEGGTGIEQYF.

This chain uses TRBV5-1 with TRBJ2-5, with a weak D call TRBD2 (5 bases). Germline V CDR1 and CDR2: SGHRS, YFSETQ. Trimming pared 5 bases from V and 3 bases from J, leaving 8 bases between. The CDR3 covers 12 residues. DNA of the CDR3: TGCGCCAGCAGTCGGGGAGAAGAGACCCAGTACTTC. Translation gives CASSRGEETQYF.

J is TRBJ2-2 and V is TRBV5-4; 7 bases align to TRBD2. CDR3 length: 16 amino acids. Germline-derived CDR1 and CDR2 are SGHNT and YYREEE (reference sequence). The junction had 13 bases not matched to a gene; V was cut back by 4 bases and J by 7 bases. CDR3 bases: TGTGCCAGCAGCCTACACCGGGACTATCATGGCGGGGAGCTGTTTTTT. Amino acids: CASSLHRDYHGGELFF.

This chain links TRBV5-6 with TRBJ1-2; maybe TRBD1 (6 bases). This CDR3 is 12 amino acids long. Germline lookup yields CDR1 SGHDT and CDR2 YYEEEE. V lost 4 bases, J lost 5 bases, and 9 bases lay in between. The CDR3 is CASSADSYGYTF. The CDR3 nucleotides read TGTGCCAGCAGCGCGGACAGTTATGGCTACACCTTC.

The sample holds one count of this clone. The chain combines TRBV4-1 with TRBJ2-7; D may be TRBD2 (5 bases). V was pared by 2 bases and J by 1 base, with 12 bases between. The CDR3 is made up of 15 amino acids. Germline assignment: CDR1 MGHRA and CDR2 YSYEKL. CDR3 coding DNA: TGCGCCAGCAGCCAACCTGGCGGGCGATCCTACGAGCAGTACTTC. Amino acid sequence: CASSQPGGRSYEQYF.

The rearrangement uses TRBV10-3 and TRBJ1-5, with 7 bases aligning to TRBD1. Per germline, CDR1 ENHRY and CDR2 SYGVKD. V was clipped by 6 bases and J by 0 bases; unmatched bases: 2. This CDR3 has 14 residues. The CDR3 here is CAIRGDSSNQPQHF. The CDR3 bases are TGTGCCATCAGGGGGGACAGTAGCAATCAGCCCCAGCATTTT.

The chain is built from TRBV5-1 and TRBJ2-2; 7 nucleotides align to TRBD2. Trimming took 4 bases from V and 6 from J; bases not matched to a gene: 9. Per germline, CDR1 SGHRS and CDR2 YFSETQ. CDR3 length: 15 residues. CDR3 sequence reads: CASSRDYPLAGELFF. In DNA form, the CDR3 reads TGCGCCAGCAGCCGGGACTACCCCCTTGCCGGGGAGCTGTTTTTT.

The CDR3 DNA follows: TGTGCCAGCAGGTCAACAGGGTCGGCTGAAGCTTTCTTT. This translates into CASRSTGSAEAFF. This chain links TRBV28 with TRBJ1-1; D might be TRBD1 (6 bases). This CDR3 spans 13 amino acids. V shed 6 bases and J shed 6 bases, with 14 bases lying between them. Germline-derived CDR1 and CDR2 are MDHEN and SYDVKM. Together with reference TRBV28 and TRBJ1-1, the CDR3 gives the full variable domain: DVKVTQSSRYLVKRTGEKVFLECVQDMDHENMFWYRQDPGLGLRLIYFSYDVKMKEKGDIPEGYSVSREKKERFSLILESASTNQTSMYLCASRSTGSAEAFFGQGTRLTVV.

The rearrangement joins TRBV12-5 to TRBJ1-5; D gene unclear. Germline CDR1 and CDR2: LGHNT and FRNRAP. Trimming cost V 2 bases and J 1 base, with 12 bases left between them. The CDR3 totals 16 residues. The CDR3 reads CASGLSSGGSNQPQHF. The CDR3 DNA is TGTGCTAGTGGTTTGTCCTCCGGCGGCAGCAATCAGCCCCAGCATTTT.

The chain links TRBV7-9 to TRBJ2-3, with 7 bases fitting TRBD2. V lost 3 bases, J lost 2 bases, and 5 bases stayed unmatched. The CDR3 has 15 amino acids. CDR1 and CDR2 from the germline V gene are SEHNR and FQNEAQ (reference sequence). The CDR3 DNA is TGTGCCAGCAGCTTCTGGGGGAGGGACACAGATACGCAGTATTTT. The encoded protein is CASSFWGRDTDTQYF. The whole variable domain, filled in from reference TRBV7-9 and TRBJ2-3, reads DTGVSQNPRHKITKRGQNVTFRCDPISEHNRLYWYRQTLGQGPEFLTYFQNEAQLEKSRLLSDRFSAERPKGSFSTLEIQRTEQGDSAMYLCASSFWGRDTDTQYFGPGTRLTVL.